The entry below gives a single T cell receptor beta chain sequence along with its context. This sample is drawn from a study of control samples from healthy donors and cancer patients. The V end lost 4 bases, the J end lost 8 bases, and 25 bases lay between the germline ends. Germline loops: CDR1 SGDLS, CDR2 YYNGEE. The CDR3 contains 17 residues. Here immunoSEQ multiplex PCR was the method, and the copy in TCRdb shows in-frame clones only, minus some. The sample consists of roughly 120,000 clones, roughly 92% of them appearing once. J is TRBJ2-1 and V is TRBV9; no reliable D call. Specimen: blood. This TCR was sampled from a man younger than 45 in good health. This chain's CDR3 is CASSPPRSKDGGDEQFF. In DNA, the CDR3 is TGTGCCAGCAGCCCCCCGCGGAGCAAGGATGGCGGCGATGAGCAGTTCTTC.